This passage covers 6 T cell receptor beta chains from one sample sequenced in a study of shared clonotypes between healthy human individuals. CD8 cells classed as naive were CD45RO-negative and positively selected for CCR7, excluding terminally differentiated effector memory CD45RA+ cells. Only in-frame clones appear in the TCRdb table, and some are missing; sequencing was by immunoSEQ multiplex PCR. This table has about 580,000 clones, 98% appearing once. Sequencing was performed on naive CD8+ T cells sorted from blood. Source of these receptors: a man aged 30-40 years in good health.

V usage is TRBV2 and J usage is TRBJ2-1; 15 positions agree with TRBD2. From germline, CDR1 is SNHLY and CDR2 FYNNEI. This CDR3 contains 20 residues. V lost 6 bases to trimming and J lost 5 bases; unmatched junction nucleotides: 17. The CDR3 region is CASRATPDTGLAGGDNEQFF. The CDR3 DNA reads TGTGCCAGCAGAGCGACGCCAGACACGGGACTAGCGGGAGGAGACAATGAGCAGTTCTTC.

The CDR3: CASSDFRESNEQFF. CDR3 nucleotide sequence: TGTGCCAGCAGTGACTTTCGGGAGTCTAATGAGCAGTTCTTC. The genes are TRBV6-4 and TRBJ2-1; TRBD2 is a possible D gene (6 bases). Trimming left V 1 base short and J 7 bases short, with 11 bases between. The CDR3 contains 14 residues. CDR1 is MRHNA, CDR2 SNTAGT, per germline.

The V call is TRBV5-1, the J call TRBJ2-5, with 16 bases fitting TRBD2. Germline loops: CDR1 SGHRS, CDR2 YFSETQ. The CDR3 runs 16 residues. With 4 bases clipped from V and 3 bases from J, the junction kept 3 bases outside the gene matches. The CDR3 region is CASSRGLAGGEETQYF. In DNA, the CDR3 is TGCGCCAGCAGCAGGGGACTAGCGGGAGGGGAAGAGACCCAGTACTTC.

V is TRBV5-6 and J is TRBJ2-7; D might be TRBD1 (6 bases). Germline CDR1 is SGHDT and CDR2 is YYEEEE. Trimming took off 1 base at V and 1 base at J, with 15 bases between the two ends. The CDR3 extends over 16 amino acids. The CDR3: CASSLTGRGTSYEQYF. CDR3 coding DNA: TGTGCCAGCAGCTTGACTGGCAGGGGAACGTCCTACGAGCAGTACTTC. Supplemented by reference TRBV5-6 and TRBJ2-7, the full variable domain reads DAGVTQSPTHLIKTRGQQVTLRCSPKSGHDTVSWYQQALGQGPQFIFQYYEEEERQRGNFPDRFSGHQFPNYSSELNVNALLLGDSALYLCASSLTGRGTSYEQYFGPGTRLTVT.

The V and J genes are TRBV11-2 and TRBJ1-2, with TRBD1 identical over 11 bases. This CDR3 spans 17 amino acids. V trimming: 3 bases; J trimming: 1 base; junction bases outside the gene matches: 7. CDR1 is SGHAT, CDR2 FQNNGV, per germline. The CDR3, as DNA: TGTGCCAGCAGCTTTTCCCCGGGACAGGGGGGTAACTATGGCTACACCTTC. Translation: CASSFSPGQGGNYGYTF.

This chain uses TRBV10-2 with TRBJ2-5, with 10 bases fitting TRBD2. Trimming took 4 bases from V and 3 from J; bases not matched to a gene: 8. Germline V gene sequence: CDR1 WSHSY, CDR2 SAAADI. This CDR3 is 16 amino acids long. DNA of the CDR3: TGCGCCAGCAGTGGCTCGGGACTAGCGATTGAAGAGACCCAGTACTTC. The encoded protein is CASSGSGLAIEETQYF.